This T cell receptor (beta chain) was retrieved from a study of shared clonotypes between healthy human individuals. Trimming removed 5 bases from V and 1 base from J; junction bases left unmatched: 6. The CDR3 is 15 amino acids. Germline loops: CDR1 SGHAT, CDR2 FQNNGV. Using immunoSEQ multiplex PCR, the repertoire was profiled, and TCRdb retains in-frame clones only, with some absent. The data hold fewer than 600,000 clones, with around 74% observed a single time. Only a few counts were recorded for this clone. The sample consisted of PBMCs. The J gene is TRBJ2-7, the V gene TRBV11-2; 9 positions agree with TRBD2. The source is a woman aged 35 to 49 in good health. Some clones in this sample may be carry-over from other donors' samples. CDR3 protein: CASSPGLAPSYEQYF. The CDR3 DNA reads as TGTGCCAGCAGCCCGGGACTAGCTCCTTCCTACGAGCAGTACTTC.